The following is a T cell receptor (beta chain) sequence with its context. Looked up from germline, CDR1 is SGHTA and CDR2 is FQGNSA. The trim removed 6 bases at V and 7 bases at J, leaving 9 bases unmatched. The length of the CDR3 is 17 residues. This sample is part of a study of blood T cell repertoires in COVID-19. Study overall: Sample material is recorded as cDNA or gDNA derived from T cells, B-cell-depleted T cells, or PBMCs.

A Seattle source enrolled patients during active infection and followed them longitudinally. Study processing details: Scientists estimated how many nucleated cells there were by amplifying reference gene primers. Assay used: immunoSEQ multiplex PCR; TCRdb lists only in-frame clones, some missing. For V, J and clone size, that table is used; D and trimming come from the DNA. The repertoire includes 300,000 to 400,000 clones, around 87% of them detected once, and about 2.1% sits in the top ten. This chain links TRBV7-2 with TRBJ2-2; 15 bases align to TRBD2. Sequenced material: peripheral blood. The TCR was taken from a woman aged 60 to 75 with COVID-19, enrolled during active disease. For the CDR3, the DNA is TGTGCCAGCAGAGTGGGACTAGCGGGGGGTAACGGCGGGGAGCTGTTTTTT. This sequence encodes CASRVGLAGGNGGELFF. The full variable domain, completed using reference TRBV7-2 and TRBJ2-2, is GAGVSQSPSNKVTEKGKDVELRCDPISGHTALYWYRQSLGQGLEFLIYFQGNSAPDKSGLPSDRFSAERTGGSVSTLTIQRTQQEDSAVYLCASRVGLAGGNGGELFFGEGSRLTVL.